This TCR beta chain was retrieved from a study of OX40 agonist ivuxolimab in advanced cancers. Study overall: Ivuxolimab doses were 0.01, 0.1, 0.3, 1.5, 3 or 10 mg/kg every 2 weeks.

Using immunoSEQ multiplex PCR, the repertoire was profiled, and TCRdb retains in-frame clones only, with some absent. The sample consists of some 19,000 clones, 65% to 70% of them appearing once. On cycle 4 day 1 and cycle 7 day 1, as well as at baseline, blood was sampled. Remarks on this clone: The antigen is undetermined.

CDR1 and CDR2 (germline): LNHNV, YYDKDF (reference sequence). This CDR3 contains 15 residues. V was clipped by 0 bases and J by 0 bases, with 8 bases between them. Study-wide results and caveats: Among patients with partial responses at 0.1-3.0 mg/kg, clonal expansion was among the lowest.

The sequencing used CD4+ or CD8+ T cells sorted from blood, collected in a trial of the OX40 agonist ivuxolimab. The rearrangement uses TRBV15 and TRBJ1-1, with D possibly being TRBD1 (5 bases). The sequence was obtained from an adult with an advanced solid tumor such as melanoma, head and neck, liver or kidney cancer. The CDR3 sequence is CATSRDQGLNTEAFF. The CDR3 DNA reads TGTGCCACCAGCAGAGATCAGGGTCTGAACACTGAAGCTTTCTTT.